The sequence of this TCR beta chain was determined in a study of blood T cell repertoires in COVID-19. Study information: Specimens from acute and convalescent COVID-19 originated in the United States, Italy and Spain. The cDNA or gDNA used as material had been derived from T cells, B-cell-depleted T cells, or PBMCs.

The V and J ends lost 2 bases and 4 bases respectively, with 7 bases between them. The CDR3 contains 13 residues. In germline, CDR1 is SGHTS, CDR2 YDEGEE. In the authors' workflow: Reference gene primer amplification in the assay estimated nucleated cell counts. Generated by immunoSEQ multiplex PCR, the TCRdb table keeps only in-frame clones and is missing some. V and J calls and clone size come straight from that table; D and trimming were deduced from the DNA. The sample has around 140,000 clones, 60% to 75% seen once. V gene TRBV5-8 combines with J gene TRBJ1-5; maybe TRBD1 (5 bases). The specimen sequenced was peripheral blood. This sequence originates from a woman aged 70-85 years with acute or convalescent COVID-19. The CDR3 sequence: CASSLTGNQPQHF. CDR3 sequence (DNA): TGTGCCAGCAGCTTAACAGGAAATCAGCCCCAGCATTTT.